The 17 T cell receptor beta chains listed next were all sequenced from one sample in a study of T cell responses to AZD1222 COVID-19 vaccine. Only in-frame clones appear in the TCRdb table, and some are missing; sequencing was by immunoSEQ multiplex PCR. This sample has about 140,000 clones; around 92% occur once, and the top ten carry 2.5% to 3.5%. Sequencing was performed on peripheral blood, taken on day 0 of AZD1222 vaccination. The receptor source for this set is an adult in good health.

DNA of the CDR3: TGTGCCAGCAGCTCCTACAGGGATCCGGGCACCGGGGAGCTGTTTTTT. It encodes CASSSYRDPGTGELFF. The chain couples TRBV5-6 to TRBJ2-2; possibly TRBD1 for D (6 bases). There are 16 residues in the CDR3. The germline V gene has CDR1 SGHDT and CDR2 YYEEEE. V lost 3 bases to trimming and J lost 4 bases, with 16 bases between them.

The CDR3 DNA follows: TGTGCCAGCAGCGACGAAGGACTAGCGGGAGCCCCCTACGAGCAGTACTTC. Translation: CASSDEGLAGAPYEQYF. The chain recombines TRBV9 with TRBJ2-7, with 13 nucleotides matching TRBD2. V dropped 3 bases and J dropped 2; count of bases not matched to a gene: 8. This CDR3 region has 17 residues. Germline CDR1 and CDR2: SGDLS and YYNGEE. Full variable domain (remainder filled in from reference TRBV9 and TRBJ2-7): DSGVTQTPKHLITATGQRVTLRCSPRSGDLSVYWYQQSLDQGLQFLIQYYNGEERAKGNILERFSAQQFPDLHSELNLSSLELGDSALYFCASSDEGLAGAPYEQYFGPGTRLTVT.

V and J are TRBV7-9 and TRBJ1-2; unclear D gene. Trimming took 1 base from V and 6 from J, leaving 6 bases between them. The CDR3 has 12 residues. The germline CDR1 and CDR2 sequences are SEHNR and FQNEAQ (reference sequence). The DNA of the CDR3 is TGTGCCAGCAGCTTAGGTCGGAATGGCTACACCTTC. This encodes CASSLGRNGYTF.

The chain joins TRBV7-8 to TRBJ2-6, with D possibly TRBD1 on 6 matching bases. The germline CDR1 and CDR2 sequences are SGHVS and FQNEAQ. The CDR3 consists of 18 residues. V gave up 5 bases and J gave up 0 bases, with 17 bases separating them. In nucleotides, the CDR3 is TGTGCCAGCAGCCTATCTGGACAGCTCCTCTCTGGGGCCAACGTCCTGACTTTC. This encodes CASSLSGQLLSGANVLTF.

The chain has TRBV12-3 or TRBV12-4 and TRBJ2-2; TRBD1 might be the D (5 bases). The CDR3 has 13 amino acids. V gave up 3 bases and J gave up 5 bases, with 7 bases separating them. In nucleotides, the CDR3 is TGTGCCAGCAGTTTGACAGCTACCGGGGAGCTGTTTTTT. This gives the protein CASSLTATGELFF.

The rearrangement joins TRBV28 to TRBJ2-4; D not resolved. CDR1 MDHEN and CDR2 SYDVKM come from the germline V gene. Trimming pared 6 bases from V and 0 bases from J, leaving 9 bases between. CDR3 size: 14 residues. The CDR3 sequence: CASRADLAKNIQYF. The CDR3 DNA is TGTGCCAGCAGGGCGGACCTAGCCAAAAACATTCAGTACTTC.

The rearrangement links TRBV6-5 to TRBJ1-1, with unresolved D. CDR1 is MNHEY, CDR2 SVGAGI, per germline. CDR3 length: 11 residues. Between the trimmed V and J ends, which lost 7 bases and 2 bases, there was a span of 5 bases. In DNA, the CDR3 is TGTGCCAGCAAAGAAAACACTGAAGCTTTCTTT. The encoded protein is CASKENTEAFF.

The J gene is TRBJ2-1, the V gene TRBV2; TRBD2 agrees at 12 bases. Germline V gene data show CDR1 as SNHLY and CDR2 as FYNNEI. The trim removed 4 bases at V and 7 bases at J, leaving 8 bases unmatched. The CDR3 is 16 residues long. CDR3 residues: CASSARLAGVRNEQFF. CDR3 nucleotide sequence: TGTGCCAGCAGTGCCCGACTAGCGGGAGTGAGGAATGAGCAGTTCTTC.

This chain uses TRBV6-2 or TRBV6-3 with TRBJ2-7; unclear D gene. The V end was cut by 5 bases, the J end by 0 bases, with 14 bases between. CDR3 length: 15 amino acids. Germline V lookup: CDR1 MNHEY, CDR2 SVGEGT. The CDR3 loop is CASSPAGQSSYEQYF. The CDR3 DNA reads TGTGCCAGCAGTCCCGCCGGGCAGAGCTCCTACGAGCAGTACTTC.

The J gene is TRBJ2-2, the V gene TRBV18; D might be TRBD1 (8 bases). This CDR3 comprises 17 residues. In germline, CDR1 is KGHSH, CDR2 LQKENI. Trimming removed 5 bases at V and 2 bases at J, with 18 bases between. CDR3 loop: CASSSSNRGGNTGELFF. In DNA form, the CDR3 reads TGTGCCAGCTCATCTTCGAACAGGGGGGGAAACACCGGGGAGCTGTTTTTT.

The chain carries TRBV2 and TRBJ2-2; the match to TRBD1 covers 8 bases. CDR3 length: 15 residues. Trimming took 4 bases from V and 5 from J; bases not matched to a gene: 6. Per the germline V gene, CDR1 is SNHLY and CDR2 is FYNNEI. CDR3 DNA sequence: TGTGCCAGCAGTGGACAGGACAGGGCTACCGGGGAGCTGTTTTTT. Its translation is CASSGQDRATGELFF. Full variable domain (missing parts from reference TRBV2 and TRBJ2-2): EPEVTQTPSHQVTQMGQEVILRCVPISNHLYFYWYRQILGQKVEFLVSFYNNEISEKSEIFDDQFSVERPDGSNFTLKIRSTKLEDSAMYFCASSGQDRATGELFFGEGSRLTVL.

The rearrangement uses TRBV7-8 and TRBJ2-1; 10 bases map to TRBD2. Trimming cost V 5 bases and J 6 bases; bases outside gene matches: 19. The CDR3 consists of 19 residues. Per the germline V gene, CDR1 is SGHVS and CDR2 is FQNEAQ. For the CDR3, the DNA is TGTGCCAGCAGCCGCATGTCAGCGGGAGGGGGTCGATCGATCAATGAGCAGTTCTTC. The encoded protein is CASSRMSAGGGRSINEQFF.

This clone was seen many times. This chain links TRBV6-1 with TRBJ2-5, with 7 positions matching TRBD1. J gave up 2 bases and V 5 bases, and 2 bases lay outside the gene matches. Per germline, CDR1 MNHNS and CDR2 SASEGT. The CDR3 covers 13 residues. This CDR3 reads CASSQGQQETQYF. CDR3 sequence (DNA): TGTGCCAGCAGTCAGGGACAGCAAGAGACCCAGTACTTC.

In DNA, the CDR3 is TGTGCCAGTAGTATGGTTGGGGACCTGCCTAACTATGGCTACACCTTC. This encodes CASSMVGDLPNYGYTF. The chain carries TRBV19 and TRBJ1-2, with D perhaps matching TRBD1 (5 bases). Germline CDR1 is LNHDA and CDR2 is SQIVND (reference sequence). The length of the CDR3 is 16 residues. Trimming pared 3 bases from V and 0 bases from J, leaving 14 bases between.

This clone came up once. V is TRBV5-5 and J is TRBJ1-5; TRBD1 might be the D (5 bases). Germline V gene sequence: CDR1 SGHKS, CDR2 YYEKEE (reference sequence). The CDR3 totals 12 residues. The V end lost 3 bases, the J end lost 9 bases, and 10 bases lay between the germline ends. The chain's CDR3 is CASSSGNGPQHF. The CDR3 DNA follows: TGTGCCAGCAGCTCAGGGAACGGGCCCCAGCATTTT.

The rearrangement links TRBV6-1 to TRBJ2-7, with D possibly being TRBD1 or TRBD2 (5 bases each). Germline V lookup: CDR1 MNHNS, CDR2 SASEGT. The CDR3 is 11 residues long. Deletions cut 3 bases from V and 6 bases from J, with 6 bases between. The CDR3 coding sequence is TGTGCCAGCAGTGACGGGACCGAGCAGTACTTC. This sequence encodes CASSDGTEQYF.

The chain is built from TRBV5-8 and TRBJ1-6; 9 bases are shared with TRBD1. Germline CDR1 and CDR2: SGHTS and YDEGEE. V trimming: 2 bases; J trimming: 6 bases; junction bases outside the gene matches: 12. CDR3 length equals 18 residues. As DNA, the CDR3 is TGTGCCAGCAGCTTAAGGGGCGCCGGGACAGGGAGTAATTCACCCCTCCACTTT. Residues: CASSLRGAGTGSNSPLHF.